This T cell receptor beta chain originates from a study of blood T cell repertoires in COVID-19. At the level of the study: The origin of the acute and convalescent COVID-19 samples was the United States, Italy and Spain. From T cells, B-cell-depleted T cells, or PBMCs came the material, which was cDNA or gDNA.

How the authors handled the data: Using reference gene primer amplification, nucleated cell counts were estimated. Some clones are missing from TCRdb's copy, which holds only in-frame ones; the method was immunoSEQ multiplex PCR. The DNA was the basis for D and trimming; V, J and clone size are from that table. The sample carries about 90,000 clones, approximately 80% recorded once. CDR1 is SGHTA, CDR2 FQGTGA, per germline. This CDR3 is built from 13 residues. V dropped 6 bases and J dropped 10; count of bases not matched to a gene: 10. The TCR was taken from a man aged 45 to 65 with acute or convalescent COVID-19. The sequenced sample was peripheral blood. V and J are TRBV7-3 and TRBJ1-1, with 8 bases lining up with TRBD1. Here the CDR3 DNA reads TGTGCCAGCAGAATGGACAGGGAAGAAGCAGCTTTCTTT. This translates into CASRMDREEAAFF.